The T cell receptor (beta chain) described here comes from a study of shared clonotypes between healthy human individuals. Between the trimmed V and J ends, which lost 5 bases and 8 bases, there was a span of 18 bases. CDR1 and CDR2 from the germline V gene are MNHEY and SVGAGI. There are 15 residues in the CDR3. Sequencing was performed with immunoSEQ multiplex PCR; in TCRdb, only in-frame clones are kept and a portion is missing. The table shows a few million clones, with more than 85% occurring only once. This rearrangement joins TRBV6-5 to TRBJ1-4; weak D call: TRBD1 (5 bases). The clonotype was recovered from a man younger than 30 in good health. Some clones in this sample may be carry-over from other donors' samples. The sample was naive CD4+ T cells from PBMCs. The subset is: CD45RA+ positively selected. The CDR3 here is CASSQLAGTREKLFF. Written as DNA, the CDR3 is TGTGCCAGCAGTCAATTGGCAGGGACGCGCGAAAAACTGTTTTTT.